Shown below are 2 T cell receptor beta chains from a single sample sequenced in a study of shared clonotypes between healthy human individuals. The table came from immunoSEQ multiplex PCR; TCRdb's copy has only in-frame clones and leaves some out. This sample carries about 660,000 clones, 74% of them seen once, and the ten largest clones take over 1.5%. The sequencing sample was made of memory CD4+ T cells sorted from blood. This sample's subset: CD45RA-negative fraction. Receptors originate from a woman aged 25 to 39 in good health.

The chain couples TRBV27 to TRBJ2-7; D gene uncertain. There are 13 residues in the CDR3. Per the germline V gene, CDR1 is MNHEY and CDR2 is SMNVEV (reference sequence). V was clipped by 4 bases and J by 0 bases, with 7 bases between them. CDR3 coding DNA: TGTGCCAGCAGTTCCCACAACTCCTACGAGCAGTACTTC. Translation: CASSSHNSYEQYF.

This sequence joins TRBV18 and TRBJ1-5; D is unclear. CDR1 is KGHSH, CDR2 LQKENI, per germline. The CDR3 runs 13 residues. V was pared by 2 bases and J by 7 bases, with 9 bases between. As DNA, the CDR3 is TGTGCCAGCTCACCAGGGGAGAGGCAGCCCCAGCATTTT. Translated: CASSPGERQPQHF.